This TCR beta chain was sequenced for a study of cytotoxic CD8 clonotypes in ibrutinib-treated CLL. Study-wide context: The study included 11 relapsed/refractory and under 16 treatment-naive patients; about 18 had IGHV unmutated disease. Median treatment time before response sampling was 12 months, range 6 to 36.

The V gene's germline CDR1 is MDHEN and CDR2 SYDVKM. Between the trimmed V and J ends, which lost 7 bases and 7 bases, there was a span of 16 bases. This CDR3 has 14 residues. Sequencing used immunoSEQ multiplex PCR; TCRdb keeps in-frame clones, though not all of them. Of about 130,000 clones in the sample, 76% are singletons; the top ten hold around 4.9%. This clone showed up just a few times. Antigen specificity is unknown. Broader study findings: Clonality went up at the time of ibrutinib response, stayed stable in sustained remission, and later dropped back toward its baseline level at progression.

This clonotype was sampled from a human donor with chronic lymphocytic leukemia. The sample was PBMCs, taken after 24 months of ibrutinib treatment. V and J are TRBV28 and TRBJ1-4; D may be TRBD1 (5 bases). CDR3 protein: CASTPGGQGEKLFF. CDR3 sequence (DNA): TGTGCCAGCACCCCGGGCGGGCAGGGTGAAAAACTGTTTTTT.